The following is a TCR beta chain sequence with its context. The CDR3 loop spans 14 amino acids. Germline loops: CDR1 MNHNS, CDR2 SASEGT. V was pared by 3 bases and J by 9 bases, with 12 bases between. The repertoire was sequenced with immunoSEQ multiplex PCR; TCRdb's copy has only in-frame clones and lacks some. The sample has around 140,000 clones; approximately 82% are singletons. These data belong to a study of blood T cell repertoires in COVID-19. Background on the study: Samples came from the United States, Italy and Spain, spanning acute and convalescent COVID-19. PBMCs, B-cell-depleted T cells, or T cells provided the cDNA or gDNA that made up the material.

What was sequenced was peripheral blood. The sequence was collected from a human donor with acute or convalescent COVID-19. The donor label of this sample is uncertain. The V gene is TRBV6-1, the J gene TRBJ1-6, with D tentatively TRBD1 (6 bases). As DNA, the CDR3 is TGTGCCAGCAGTGAGGGACAAGCCCCTTCACCCCTCCACTTT. Translated: CASSEGQAPSPLHF.